Each of the 4 T cell receptor beta chains below was sequenced from the same sample in a study of blood T cell repertoires in COVID-19. Profiled with immunoSEQ multiplex PCR; TCRdb holds only in-frame clones, not every one. Among around 170,000 clones listed, approximately 84% were seen once. The sample was PBMCs or T cells enriched from blood (not recorded which). These receptors were taken from a woman between 50 and 59 years old who had recovered from COVID-19.

The V call is TRBV18, the J call TRBJ2-5, with 7 bases lining up with TRBD2. Trimming took 2 bases from V and 5 from J; bases not matched to a gene: 5. Germline CDR1 KGHSH, CDR2 LQKENI. The CDR3 has 14 amino acids. For the CDR3, the DNA is TGTGCCAGCTCACCAGCGGGGGTTCCGGAGACCCAGTACTTC. It is translated as CASSPAGVPETQYF.

This clone occurred once. The chain combines TRBV14 with TRBJ2-1; possible D gene TRBD2, 5 bases. The V and J ends lost 0 bases and 3 bases respectively, with 15 bases between them. Germline-derived CDR1 and CDR2 are SGHDN and FVKESK. The CDR3 covers 17 residues. The CDR3 nucleotides read TGTGCCAGCAGCCAAGATCTCCCTAGCTTCGGCTACAATGAGCAGTTCTTC. As protein: CASSQDLPSFGYNEQFF.

The gene calls are TRBV7-9 and TRBJ1-6; 8 nucleotides agree with TRBD1. V shed 4 bases, J shed 3 bases, and the junction held 8 bases outside the gene matches. CDR3 length equals 17 residues. CDR1 and CDR2 (germline): SEHNR, FQNEAQ (reference sequence). The CDR3 protein is CASSYLGQGGYNSPLHF. CDR3 sequence (DNA): TGTGCCAGCAGCTACCTAGGACAGGGTGGCTATAATTCACCCCTCCACTTT.

The chain recombines TRBV28 with TRBJ1-5; TRBD1 aligns across 8 bases. Germline loops: CDR1 MDHEN, CDR2 SYDVKM. With V trimmed by 4 bases and J by 7 bases, 3 bases remained unmatched. CDR3 size: 13 residues. CDR3 in DNA: TGTGCCAGCAGTTCAGGGGGCTGGCAGCCCCAGCATTTT. It translates to CASSSGGWQPQHF.